Following are 15 T cell receptor beta chains from one sample sequenced in a study of blood T cell repertoires in COVID-19. Data came from immunoSEQ multiplex PCR; TCRdb stores just in-frame clones and leaves some out. Among over 150,000 clones listed, over 80% were seen once. Input material: peripheral blood. The receptors stem from a woman aged 55-75 years who had recovered from COVID-19.

The V call is TRBV28, the J call TRBJ2-5, with D perhaps matching TRBD1 (5 bases). The germline gives CDR1 MDHEN, CDR2 SYDVKM. There are 14 residues in the CDR3. The ends were cut back, 4 bases at V and 4 bases at J, with 13 bases in the middle. Written as DNA, the CDR3 is TGTGCCAGCAGTTCTTCTCAGGGTCGAGAGACCCAGTACTTC. This sequence encodes CASSSSQGRETQYF.

The rearrangement uses TRBV18 and TRBJ1-3, with D perhaps TRBD1 (6 bases). The germline V and J ends were trimmed by 3 bases and 2 bases, with 14 bases remaining between them. Looked up from germline, CDR1 is KGHSH and CDR2 is LQKENI. The length of the CDR3 is 16 residues. This CDR3 reads CASSPTGSATGNTIYF. CDR3 sequence (DNA): TGTGCCAGCTCACCTACAGGGAGCGCCACTGGAAACACCATATATTTT.

The V and J genes are TRBV2 and TRBJ2-5; 8 bases line up with TRBD1. Germline lookup yields CDR1 SNHLY and CDR2 FYNNEI. The CDR3 totals 15 residues. Trimming cost V 4 bases and J 3 bases; bases outside gene matches: 7. CDR3 in amino acids: CASSGVTGGEETQYF. The CDR3 coding sequence is TGTGCCAGCAGTGGGGTTACAGGGGGTGAAGAGACCCAGTACTTC.

This chain uses TRBV21-1 with TRBJ2-7; whether TRBD2, the table's D call, matches the DNA was not checked. TRBV21-1 is a known pseudogene. The CDR3 consists of 16 residues. The chain's CDR3 is CASSPSWRGPVGEQYF. In DNA, the CDR3 is TGTGCCAGCAGCCCATCTTGGCGGGGTCCGGTCGGCGAGCAGTACTTC.

The chain combines TRBV11-3 with TRBJ1-1, with TRBD1 as a possible D gene (6 bases). Trimming took off 5 bases at V and 3 bases at J, with 10 bases between the two ends. Germline V lookup: CDR1 SGHNT, CDR2 YENEEA. CDR3 length: 13 residues. CDR3 protein: CASSRAGDTEAFF. The CDR3 nucleotides are TGTGCCAGCAGCCGTGCAGGGGACACTGAAGCTTTCTTT. The full variable domain, rest sourced from reference TRBV11-3 and TRBJ1-1, is EAGVVQSPRYKIIEKKQPVAFWCNPISGHNTLYWYLQNLGQGPELLIRYENEEAVDDSQLPKDRFSAERLKGVDSTLKIQPAELGDSAVYLCASSRAGDTEAFFGQGTRLTVV.

This clone was recorded once. The chain has TRBV7-2 and TRBJ1-1, with a possible D match to TRBD1 (6 bases). Per germline, CDR1 SGHTA and CDR2 FQGNSA. This CDR3 spans 15 amino acids. The V end was cut by 2 bases, the J end by 0 bases, with 10 bases between. The CDR3 region is CASSLWDTLNTEAFF. The CDR3 DNA follows: TGTGCCAGCAGCTTATGGGACACCTTGAACACTGAAGCTTTCTTT.

This chain joins TRBV5-1 and TRBJ1-4, with a possible D match to TRBD1 (6 bases). V was trimmed by 4 bases and J by 8 bases, leaving 15 bases between them. The germline V gene has CDR1 SGHRS and CDR2 YFSETQ. This CDR3 region has 14 residues. DNA for the CDR3: TGCGCCAGCAGCCCGGGGGGAGGACAGGAAAAACTGTTTTTT. Protein sequence: CASSPGGGQEKLFF.

As regards this clone: The identical CDR3 is also encoded by other nucleotide sequences in the sample. V and J are TRBV28 and TRBJ1-5; D gene unclear. The V and J ends lost 7 bases and 0 bases respectively, with 10 bases between them. The V gene's germline CDR1 is MDHEN and CDR2 SYDVKM. There are 14 residues in the CDR3. CDR3 amino acids: CASTLGGSNQPQHF. DNA of the CDR3: TGTGCCAGCACCCTGGGAGGTAGCAATCAGCCCCAGCATTTT.

This chain joins TRBV27 and TRBJ2-7; 7 nucleotides line up with TRBD1. The CDR3 runs to 15 residues. Germline loops: CDR1 MNHEY, CDR2 SMNVEV (reference sequence). Trimming took 0 bases from V and 3 from J; bases not matched to a gene: 5. CDR3 region: CASSLSRGGGYEQYF. CDR3 in DNA: TGTGCCAGCAGTTTATCGCGAGGGGGCGGCTACGAGCAGTACTTC.

The V and J genes are TRBV6-1 and TRBJ1-1, with 9 bases fitting TRBD1. The CDR3 is made up of 17 amino acids. J was trimmed by 0 bases and V by 0 bases; bases with no gene match: 5. The germline V gene encodes CDR1 MNHNS and CDR2 SASEGT. The CDR3 loop is CASSEATGGVMNTEAFF. The CDR3, as DNA: TGTGCCAGCAGTGAAGCCACAGGGGGCGTGATGAACACTGAAGCTTTCTTT.

The rearrangement joins TRBV3-1 (or the pseudogene TRBV3-2) to TRBJ2-5; D gene unclear. From germline, CDR1 is LGHDT and CDR2 YNNKEL (reference sequence). The ends were cut back, 0 bases at V and 4 bases at J, with 12 bases in the middle. The CDR3 loop spans 15 amino acids. CDR3 DNA: TGTGCCAGCAGCCAAGACGTCACAGTGGGAGAGACCCAGTACTTC. This gives the protein CASSQDVTVGETQYF.

V and J are TRBV5-1 and TRBJ2-3; 11 bases match TRBD1. This CDR3 is built from 17 residues. Germline-derived CDR1 and CDR2 are SGHRS and YFSETQ. V gave up 4 bases and J gave up 1 base; unmatched junction bases: 8. The CDR3: CASSPGQGAFGTDTQYF. DNA of the CDR3: TGCGCCAGCAGCCCCGGACAGGGGGCATTCGGCACAGATACGCAGTATTTT.

The chain employs TRBV13 and TRBJ1-2; D is ambiguous. Trimming cost V 3 bases and J 8 bases, with 22 bases left between them. This CDR3 region has 16 residues. CDR1 PRHDT and CDR2 FYEKMQ come from the germline V gene (reference sequence). The CDR3 spells CASSLGPRSLSAGYTF. The CDR3 DNA follows: TGTGCCAGCAGCTTGGGTCCGCGGTCCCTATCGGCGGGCTACACCTTC.

The genes are TRBV7-3 and TRBJ2-1; tentative D call: TRBD2 (6 bases). CDR3 length: 18 amino acids. In germline, CDR1 is SGHTA, CDR2 FQGTGA. Between the trimmed V and J ends, which lost 0 bases and 5 bases, there was a span of 20 bases. For the CDR3, the DNA is TGTGCCAGCAGCTTAACGCCAAGCGGGCGGGGCTTCAACAATGAGCAGTTCTTC. Protein: CASSLTPSGRGFNNEQFF.

V and J are TRBV3-1 (or the pseudogene TRBV3-2) and TRBJ2-1, with 14 bases aligning to TRBD2. The V gene's germline CDR1 is LGHDT and CDR2 YNNKEL (reference sequence). Trimming removed 2 bases from V and 5 bases from J; junction bases left unmatched: 11. The CDR3 has 19 residues. CDR3 nucleotide sequence: TGTGCCAGCAGCCAATATGAGGGGACTAGCGGGGGCCGTGACAATGAGCAGTTCTTC. Translated, it gives CASSQYEGTSGGRDNEQFF.